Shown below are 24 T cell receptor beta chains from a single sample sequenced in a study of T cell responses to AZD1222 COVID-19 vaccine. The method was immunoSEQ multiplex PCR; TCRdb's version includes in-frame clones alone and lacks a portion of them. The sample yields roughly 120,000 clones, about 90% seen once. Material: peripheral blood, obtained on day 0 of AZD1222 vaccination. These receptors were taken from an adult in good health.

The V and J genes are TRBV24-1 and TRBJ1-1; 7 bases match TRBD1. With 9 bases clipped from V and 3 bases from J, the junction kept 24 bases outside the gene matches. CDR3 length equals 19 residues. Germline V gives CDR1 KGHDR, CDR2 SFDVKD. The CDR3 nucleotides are TGTGCCACCGCAGGGAGAAACCGACAGGGAGGGGAATTTGACACTGAAGCTTTCTTT. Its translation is CATAGRNRQGGEFDTEAFF.

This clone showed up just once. The CDR3: CAWGPGGSDTDTQYF. CDR3 nucleotide sequence: TGTGCCTGGGGCCCTGGTGGCTCGGACACAGATACGCAGTATTTT. The chain links TRBV30 to TRBJ2-3; D gene ambiguous. This CDR3 spans 15 amino acids. From germline, CDR1 is GTSNPN and CDR2 SVGIG (reference sequence). The V and J ends lost 5 bases and 2 bases respectively, with 17 bases between them.

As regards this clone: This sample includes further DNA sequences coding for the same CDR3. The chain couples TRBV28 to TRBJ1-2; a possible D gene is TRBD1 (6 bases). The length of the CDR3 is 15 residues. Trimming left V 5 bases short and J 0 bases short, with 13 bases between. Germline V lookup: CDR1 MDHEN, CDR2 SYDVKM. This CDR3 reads CASSPDRLANYGYTF. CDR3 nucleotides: TGTGCCAGCAGTCCCGACAGGTTAGCTAACTATGGCTACACCTTC.

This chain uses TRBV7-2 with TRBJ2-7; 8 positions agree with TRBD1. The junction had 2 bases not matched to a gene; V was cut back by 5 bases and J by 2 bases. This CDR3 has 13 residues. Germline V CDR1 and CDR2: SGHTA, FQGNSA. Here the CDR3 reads CASSRQGTYEQYF. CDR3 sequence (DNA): TGTGCCAGCAGCAGACAGGGGACCTACGAGCAGTACTTC.

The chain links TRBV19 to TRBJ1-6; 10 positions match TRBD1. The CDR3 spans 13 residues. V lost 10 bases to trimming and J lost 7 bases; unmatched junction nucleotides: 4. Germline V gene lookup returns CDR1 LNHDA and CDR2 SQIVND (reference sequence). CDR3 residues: CATAGQGNSPLHF. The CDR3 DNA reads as TGTGCCACCGCGGGACAGGGGAATTCACCCCTCCACTTT.

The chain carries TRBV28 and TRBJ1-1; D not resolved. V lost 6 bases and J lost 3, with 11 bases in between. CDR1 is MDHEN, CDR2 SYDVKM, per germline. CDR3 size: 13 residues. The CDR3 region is CASSLREYTEAFF. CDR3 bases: TGTGCCAGCAGCTTGAGGGAGTACACTGAAGCTTTCTTT.

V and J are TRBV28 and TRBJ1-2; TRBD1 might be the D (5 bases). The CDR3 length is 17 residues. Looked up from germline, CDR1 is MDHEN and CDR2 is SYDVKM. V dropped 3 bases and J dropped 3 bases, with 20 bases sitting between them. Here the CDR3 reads CASSFFLAGLGDYGYTF. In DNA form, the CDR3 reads TGTGCCAGCAGTTTTTTCCTTGCGGGGCTCGGGGACTATGGCTACACCTTC.

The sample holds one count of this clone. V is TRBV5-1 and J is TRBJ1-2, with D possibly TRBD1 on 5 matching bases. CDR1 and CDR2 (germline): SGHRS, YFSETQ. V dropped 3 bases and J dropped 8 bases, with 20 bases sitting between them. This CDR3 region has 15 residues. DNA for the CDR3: TGCGCCAGCAGCTCCATTACAACAGGAAGAATCGGCTACACCTTC. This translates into CASSSITTGRIGYTF. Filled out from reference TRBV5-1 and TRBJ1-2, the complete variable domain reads KAGVTQTPRYLIKTRGQQVTLSCSPISGHRSVSWYQQTPGQGLQFLFEYFSETQRNKGNFPGRFSGRQFSNSRSEMNVSTLELGDSALYLCASSSITTGRIGYTFGSGTRLTVV.

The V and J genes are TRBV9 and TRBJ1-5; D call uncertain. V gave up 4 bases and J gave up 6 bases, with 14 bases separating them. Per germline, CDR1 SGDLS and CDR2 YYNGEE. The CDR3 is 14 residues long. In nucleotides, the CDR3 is TGTGCCAGCAGCACCAGCCCGGGGAGTCAGCCCCAGCATTTT. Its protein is CASSTSPGSQPQHF.

The CDR3 reads CASSSQGDQPQHF. CDR3 in DNA: TGTGCCAGCAGCTCGCAGGGAGATCAGCCCCAGCATTTT. This sequence joins TRBV7-9 and TRBJ1-5; D is perhaps TRBD1 (5 bases). Trimming left V 4 bases short and J 5 bases short, with 9 bases between. Germline lookup yields CDR1 SEHNR and CDR2 FQNEAQ (reference sequence). This CDR3 is 13 amino acids long.

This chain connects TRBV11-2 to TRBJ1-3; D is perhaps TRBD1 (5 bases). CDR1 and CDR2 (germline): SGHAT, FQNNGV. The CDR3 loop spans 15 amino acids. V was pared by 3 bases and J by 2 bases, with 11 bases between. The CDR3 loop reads CASSFRTGAGNTIYF. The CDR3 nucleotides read TGTGCCAGCAGCTTTCGAACGGGGGCTGGAAACACCATATATTTT. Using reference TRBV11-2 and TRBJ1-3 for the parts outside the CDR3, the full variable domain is EAGVAQSPRYKIIEKRQSVAFWCNPISGHATLYWYQQILGQGPKLLIQFQNNGVVDDSQLPKDRFSAERLKGVDSTLKIQPAKLEDSAVYLCASSFRTGAGNTIYFGEGSWLTVV.

CDR3 protein: CAISGLGQPQHF. The CDR3, as DNA: TGTGCCATCAGTGGTCTCGGGCAGCCCCAGCATTTT. The chain has TRBV10-3 and TRBJ1-5; no reliable D call. The CDR3 runs 12 residues. Trimming took off 4 bases at V and 7 bases at J, with 8 bases between the two ends. CDR1 and CDR2 from the germline V gene are ENHRY and SYGVKD.

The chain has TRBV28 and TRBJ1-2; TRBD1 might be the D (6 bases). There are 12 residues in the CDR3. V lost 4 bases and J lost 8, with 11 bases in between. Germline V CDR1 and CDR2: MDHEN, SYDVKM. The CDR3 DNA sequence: TGTGCCAGCAGTTCAAACAGGGAAGGCTACACCTTC. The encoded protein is CASSSNREGYTF.

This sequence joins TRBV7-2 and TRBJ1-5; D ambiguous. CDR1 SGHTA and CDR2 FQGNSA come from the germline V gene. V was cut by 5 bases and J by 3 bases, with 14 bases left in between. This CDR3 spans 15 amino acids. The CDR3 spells CASSQSPGSNQPQHF. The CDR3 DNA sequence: TGTGCCAGCAGCCAGTCTCCGGGGTCCAATCAGCCCCAGCATTTT. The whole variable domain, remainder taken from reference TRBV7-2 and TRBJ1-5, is GAGVSQSPSNKVTEKGKDVELRCDPISGHTALYWYRQSLGQGLEFLIYFQGNSAPDKSGLPSDRFSAERTGGSVSTLTIQRTQQEDSAVYLCASSQSPGSNQPQHFGDGTRLSIL.

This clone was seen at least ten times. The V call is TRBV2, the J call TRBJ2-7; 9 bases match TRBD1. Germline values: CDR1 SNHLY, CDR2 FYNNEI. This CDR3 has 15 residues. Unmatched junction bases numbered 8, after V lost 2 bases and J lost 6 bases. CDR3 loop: CASSETGTGNGEQYF. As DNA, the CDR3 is TGTGCCAGCAGTGAAACCGGGACAGGGAATGGCGAGCAGTACTTC.

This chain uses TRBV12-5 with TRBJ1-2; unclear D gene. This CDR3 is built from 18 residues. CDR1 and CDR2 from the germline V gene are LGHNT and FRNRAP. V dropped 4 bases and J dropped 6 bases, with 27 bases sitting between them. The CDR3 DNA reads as TGTGCTAGTGGTTCTGACCGATTATCCCCTTCGACGGAAGATGGCTACACCTTC. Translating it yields CASGSDRLSPSTEDGYTF.

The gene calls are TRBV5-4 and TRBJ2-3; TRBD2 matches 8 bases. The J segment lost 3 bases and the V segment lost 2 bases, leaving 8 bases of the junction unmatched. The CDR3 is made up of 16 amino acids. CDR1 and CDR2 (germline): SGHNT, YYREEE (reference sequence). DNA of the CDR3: TGTGCCAGCAGCTTTAGGGTTCGGGAGGGGACAGATACGCAGTATTTT. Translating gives CASSFRVREGTDTQYF.

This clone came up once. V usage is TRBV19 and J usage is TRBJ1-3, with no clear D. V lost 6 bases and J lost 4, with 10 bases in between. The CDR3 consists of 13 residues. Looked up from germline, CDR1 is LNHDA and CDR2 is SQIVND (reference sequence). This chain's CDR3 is CASSESTGNTIYF. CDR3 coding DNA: TGTGCCAGTAGCGAATCGACGGGAAACACCATATATTTT.

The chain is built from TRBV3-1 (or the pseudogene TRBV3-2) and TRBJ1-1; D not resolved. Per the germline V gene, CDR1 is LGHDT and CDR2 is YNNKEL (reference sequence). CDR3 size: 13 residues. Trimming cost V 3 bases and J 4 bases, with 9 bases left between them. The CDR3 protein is CASSHGESTEAFF. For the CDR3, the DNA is TGTGCCAGCAGCCATGGGGAATCCACTGAAGCTTTCTTT.

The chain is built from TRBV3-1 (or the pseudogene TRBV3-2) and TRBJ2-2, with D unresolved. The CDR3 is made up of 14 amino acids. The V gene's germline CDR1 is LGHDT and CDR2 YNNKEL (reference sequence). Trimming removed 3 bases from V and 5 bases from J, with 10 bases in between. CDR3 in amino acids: CASSHGWQTGELFF. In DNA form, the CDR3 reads TGTGCCAGCAGCCATGGGTGGCAGACCGGGGAGCTGTTTTTT.

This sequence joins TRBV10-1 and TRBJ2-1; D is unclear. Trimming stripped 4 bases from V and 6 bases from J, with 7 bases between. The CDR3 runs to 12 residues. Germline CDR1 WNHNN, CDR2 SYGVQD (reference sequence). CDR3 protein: CASSVGSNEQFF. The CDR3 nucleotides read TGCGCCAGCAGTGTGGGAAGCAATGAGCAGTTCTTC.

The CDR3 here is CASTLSGVGAQHF. CDR3 nucleotides: TGTGCCAGCACATTATCGGGGGTTGGAGCCCAGCATTTT. V usage is TRBV28 and J usage is TRBJ1-5; a weak D match, TRBD1 (5 bases). CDR1 is MDHEN, CDR2 SYDVKM, per germline. V lost 7 bases and J lost 11, with 18 bases in between. This CDR3 contains 13 residues.

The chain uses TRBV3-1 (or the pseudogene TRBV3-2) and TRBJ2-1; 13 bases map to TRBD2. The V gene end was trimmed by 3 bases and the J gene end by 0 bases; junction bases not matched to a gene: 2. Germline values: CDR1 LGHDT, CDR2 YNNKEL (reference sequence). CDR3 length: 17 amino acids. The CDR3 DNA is TGTGCCAGCAGCCATACTAGCGGGGGGGCCTCCTACAATGAGCAGTTCTTC. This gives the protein CASSHTSGGASYNEQFF.

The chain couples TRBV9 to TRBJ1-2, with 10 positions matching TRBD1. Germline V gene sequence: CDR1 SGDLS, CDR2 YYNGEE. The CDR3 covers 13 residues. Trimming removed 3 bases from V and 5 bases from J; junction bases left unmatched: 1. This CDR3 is CASSGQGAYGYTF. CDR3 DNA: TGTGCCAGCAGCGGACAGGGGGCATATGGCTACACCTTC.